The 32 T cell receptor beta chains below come from one sample, sequenced in a study of shared clonotypes between healthy human individuals. The repertoire was sequenced with immunoSEQ multiplex PCR; TCRdb's copy has only in-frame clones and lacks some. Of some 1.1 million clones listed, about 80% are singletons. The sequencing input was memory CD4+ T cells from PBMCs. The subset denotes: CD45RA-negative fraction. The origin of the receptors is a man younger than 35 in good health. Some clones in this sample may be carry-over from other donors' samples.

The V gene is TRBV27, the J gene TRBJ1-4, with D possibly being TRBD1 (6 bases). The V gene's germline CDR1 is MNHEY and CDR2 SMNVEV (reference sequence). This CDR3 region has 15 residues. The V end was cut by 6 bases, the J end by 8 bases, with 19 bases between. The CDR3 is CASSNLGTGSEKLFF. Here the CDR3 DNA reads TGTGCCAGCAGCAACCTCGGTACAGGGTCGGAAAAACTGTTTTTT.

This clone was counted a single time. The chain combines TRBV7-2 with TRBJ1-5, with TRBD1 as a possible D gene (6 bases). Trimming removed 5 bases at V and 6 bases at J, with 23 bases between. The CDR3 is made up of 17 amino acids. Looked up from germline, CDR1 is SGHTA and CDR2 is FQGNSA. CDR3 region: CASSARDARTVFQPQHF. The DNA for the CDR3 is TGTGCCAGCAGCGCGCGCGATGCGCGGACAGTTTTTCAGCCCCAGCATTTT.

The V and J genes are TRBV27 and TRBJ1-5, with TRBD1 identical over 7 bases. V dropped 3 bases and J dropped 0; count of bases not matched to a gene: 26. This CDR3 comprises 23 residues. Germline V gives CDR1 MNHEY, CDR2 SMNVEV (reference sequence). Here the CDR3 reads CASSFPVSGSEQGPTYSNQPQHF. The DNA of the CDR3 is TGTGCCAGCAGTTTTCCAGTCTCGGGTTCCGAACAGGGGCCAACTTATAGCAATCAGCCCCAGCATTTT.

This clone was counted ten times or more. V is TRBV2 and J is TRBJ1-1; unclear D gene. In germline, CDR1 is SNHLY, CDR2 FYNNEI. The CDR3 is made up of 13 amino acids. V lost 4 bases, J lost 4 bases, and 10 bases lay in between. CDR3 region: CASSGGDSTEAFF. Written as DNA, the CDR3 is TGTGCCAGCAGTGGGGGTGACTCCACTGAAGCTTTCTTT.

This clone was seen a handful of times. The genes are TRBV5-8 and TRBJ1-1; TRBD1 agrees at 9 bases. The CDR3 consists of 14 residues. Germline V CDR1 and CDR2: SGHTS, YDEGEE. V gave up 5 bases and J gave up 5 bases; unmatched junction bases: 7. CDR3 region: CASSRDDRGTEAFF. CDR3 nucleotide sequence: TGTGCCAGCAGTAGAGACGACAGGGGGACTGAAGCTTTCTTT.

The chain uses TRBV5-5 and TRBJ2-5; tentative D call: TRBD2 (5 bases). This CDR3 region has 15 residues. Deletions cut 4 bases from V and 2 bases from J, with 15 bases between. Germline lookup yields CDR1 SGHKS and CDR2 YYEKEE (reference sequence). CDR3 residues: CASSGLAAGQETQYF. In DNA form, the CDR3 reads TGTGCCAGCAGCGGCCTAGCCGCTGGGCAAGAGACCCAGTACTTC.

CDR3 coding DNA: TGCGCCAGCAGCCCGGGTTCCTTAGCGGGAGTTGGATACAATGAGCAGTTCTTC. It specifies CASSPGSLAGVGYNEQFF. This chain connects TRBV5-1 to TRBJ2-1; 9 nucleotides match TRBD2. V dropped 4 bases and J dropped 4; count of bases not matched to a gene: 15. The CDR3 covers 18 residues. Germline CDR1 is SGHRS and CDR2 is YFSETQ.

V gene TRBV6-1 combines with J gene TRBJ2-3; 11 positions match TRBD2. The germline V gene has CDR1 MNHNS and CDR2 SASEGT. The CDR3 runs 17 residues. The junction had 9 bases not matched to a gene; V was cut back by 2 bases and J by 5 bases. CDR3 loop: CASSERTGTSGEDTQYF. For the CDR3, the DNA is TGTGCCAGCAGTGAAAGAACCGGGACTAGCGGAGAAGATACGCAGTATTTT.

The genes are TRBV2 and TRBJ2-7; 10 nucleotides agree with TRBD2. CDR3 size: 15 residues. Trimming removed 6 bases from V and 0 bases from J; junction bases left unmatched: 5. Germline V gene lookup returns CDR1 SNHLY and CDR2 FYNNEI. The CDR3 coding sequence is TGTGCCAGCAGAAGACTAGCGGGCCCCTCCTACGAGCAGTACTTC. Its translation is CASRRLAGPSYEQYF.

This clone was recorded only once. Only one base separates this from a far larger clonotype, so it likely reflects a read error. The chain employs TRBV6-5 and TRBJ1-2, with D maybe TRBD1 (6 bases). The CDR3 sequence is 13 residues long. The germline CDR1 and CDR2 sequences are MNHEY and SVGAGI. The CDR3 sequence is CAISSDRNYGYAF. CDR3 sequence (DNA): TGTGCCATCAGTTCGGACAGAAACTATGGCTACGCCTTC.

V gene TRBV28 combines with J gene TRBJ1-2; 10 nucleotides match TRBD1. Germline loops: CDR1 MDHEN, CDR2 SYDVKM. V trimming: 4 bases; J trimming: 7 bases; junction bases outside the gene matches: 6. The CDR3 runs 14 residues. DNA of the CDR3: TGTGCCAGCAGTTCAACGGGACAGGGGTTTGGCTACACCTTC. Protein product: CASSSTGQGFGYTF.

V is TRBV9 and J is TRBJ1-5; 9 nucleotides agree with TRBD1. CDR3 length: 17 amino acids. Germline V gene lookup returns CDR1 SGDLS and CDR2 YYNGEE. The trim removed 7 bases at V and 10 bases at J, leaving 21 bases unmatched. The CDR3 DNA reads TGTGCCAGCCGACCACAACTCAGGGGACAGGGTTTCGAACCCCAGCATTTT. It encodes CASRPQLRGQGFEPQHF.

This clone is a singleton in its sample. V usage is TRBV19 and J usage is TRBJ1-2; D remains unclear. Trimming left V 7 bases short and J 1 base short, with 19 bases between. CDR3 length: 16 amino acids. The germline V gene has CDR1 LNHDA and CDR2 SQIVND (reference sequence). DNA of the CDR3: TGTGCCAGTACCTCCCGGTCGAGGGTCGTTAACTATGGCTACACCTTC. Its translation is CASTSRSRVVNYGYTF.

J is TRBJ1-1 and V is TRBV9, with D unclear. This CDR3 is built from 14 residues. Trimming cost V 4 bases and J 3 bases, with 13 bases left between them. The germline CDR1 and CDR2 sequences are SGDLS and YYNGEE. CDR3: CASSPITGDTEAFF. CDR3 nucleotides: TGTGCCAGCAGCCCCATAACTGGGGACACTGAAGCTTTCTTT.

Points on this clone: The sample carries other DNA sequences with the same CDR3. The rearrangement links TRBV28 to TRBJ1-1, with D tentatively TRBD1 (6 bases). Between the trimmed V and J ends, which lost 6 bases and 1 base, there was a span of 9 bases. The CDR3 is 13 residues long. The germline V gene encodes CDR1 MDHEN and CDR2 SYDVKM. The CDR3 nucleotides read TGTGCCAGCAGCGGGACACCGAACACTGAAGCTTTCTTT. Translation: CASSGTPNTEAFF.

The chain joins TRBV6-8 to TRBJ1-5; tentatively, D is TRBD1 (6 bases). The CDR3 is 15 residues long. Trimming pared 6 bases from V and 0 bases from J, leaving 12 bases between. From germline, CDR1 is MNHGY and CDR2 SAAAGT. CDR3 sequence: CASRTYRDSNQPQHF. The CDR3 DNA sequence: TGTGCCAGCAGGACCTACAGGGATAGCAATCAGCCCCAGCATTTT.

The chain carries TRBV27 and TRBJ2-3; TRBD1 is a possible D gene (5 bases). CDR1 and CDR2 (germline): MNHEY, SMNVEV (reference sequence). CDR3 size: 13 residues. Trimming cost V 3 bases and J 6 bases, with 10 bases left between them. CDR3: CASSFLGVDTQYF. The CDR3 DNA is TGTGCCAGCAGTTTTTTAGGGGTCGATACGCAGTATTTT.

This clone was seen a handful of times. The rearrangement uses TRBV28 and TRBJ2-7; TRBD2 is a possible D gene (7 bases). V gave up 8 bases and J gave up 7 bases, with 21 bases separating them. The CDR3 totals 14 residues. CDR1 and CDR2 from the germline V gene are MDHEN and SYDVKM. The CDR3 DNA follows: TGTGCCAGCGGCCGAGGGGGGGGCGCGAGGGAGCAGTACTTC. The encoded protein is CASGRGGGAREQYF.

V usage is TRBV5-1 and J usage is TRBJ2-2, with D uncertain. CDR1 is SGHRS, CDR2 YFSETQ, per germline. This CDR3 has 14 residues. Trimming removed 7 bases from V and 0 bases from J, with 10 bases in between. DNA of the CDR3: TGCGCCAGCCGCGTTGGCTCGAACACCGGGGAGCTGTTTTTT. Its translation: CASRVGSNTGELFF. Variable domain in full (rest from reference TRBV5-1 and TRBJ2-2): KAGVTQTPRYLIKTRGQQVTLSCSPISGHRSVSWYQQTPGQGLQFLFEYFSETQRNKGNFPGRFSGRQFSNSRSEMNVSTLELGDSALYLCASRVGSNTGELFFGEGSRLTVL.

V and J are TRBV7-2 and TRBJ1-2; TRBD1 matches at 9 bases. The CDR3 loop spans 15 amino acids. CDR1 is SGHTA and CDR2 is FQGNSA in the germline V gene. The J segment lost 6 bases and the V segment lost 5 bases, leaving 10 bases of the junction unmatched. In nucleotides, the CDR3 is TGTGCCAGCAGCCCAGGGGACAGGGCGATAGATGGCTACACCTTC. Translation gives CASSPGDRAIDGYTF.

J is TRBJ2-2 and V is TRBV7-3; D is possibly TRBD1 (6 bases). V lost 5 bases, J lost 6 bases, and 13 bases lay in between. Germline lookup yields CDR1 SGHTA and CDR2 FQGTGA. The length of the CDR3 is 14 residues. The DNA of the CDR3 is TGTGCCAGCAGCCCCCCAGGGGCTCCCGGGGAGCTGTTTTTT. This codes for CASSPPGAPGELFF. Full variable domain (missing parts from reference TRBV7-3 and TRBJ2-2): GAGVSQTPSNKVTEKGKYVELRCDPISGHTALYWYRQSLGQGPEFLIYFQGTGAADDSGLPNDRFFAVRPEGSVSTLKIQRTERGDSAVYLCASSPPGAPGELFFGEGSRLTVL.

The rearrangement links TRBV5-4 to TRBJ2-1, with D unresolved. This CDR3 is 15 amino acids long. V dropped 0 bases and J dropped 6 bases, with 13 bases sitting between them. Germline lookup yields CDR1 SGHNT and CDR2 YYREEE (reference sequence). The chain's CDR3 is CASSLVGRKLNEQFF. The CDR3 bases are TGTGCCAGCAGCTTGGTTGGACGGAAACTCAATGAGCAGTTCTTC.

The rearrangement joins TRBV5-1 to TRBJ2-5; 10 bases agree with TRBD2. The germline V gene has CDR1 SGHRS and CDR2 YFSETQ. J lost 5 bases, V lost 3 bases, and 10 bases had no gene match. This CDR3 comprises 16 residues. CDR3 loop: CASSSGVAGGWETQYF. In nucleotides, the CDR3 is TGCGCCAGCAGCTCCGGCGTAGCGGGGGGCTGGGAGACCCAGTACTTC. The full variable domain, in which reference TRBV5-1 and TRBJ2-5 provide the parts outside the CDR3, is KAGVTQTPRYLIKTRGQQVTLSCSPISGHRSVSWYQQTPGQGLQFLFEYFSETQRNKGNFPGRFSGRQFSNSRSEMNVSTLELGDSALYLCASSSGVAGGWETQYFGPGTRLLVL.

The chain recombines TRBV7-2 with TRBJ2-1; 8 bases align to TRBD2. V was clipped by 5 bases and J by 1 base; unmatched bases: 4. The CDR3 is 15 amino acids. Per the germline V gene, CDR1 is SGHTA and CDR2 is FQGNSA. The CDR3 sequence is CASSQSGSSYNEQFF. CDR3 coding DNA: TGTGCCAGCAGCCAGAGCGGGAGTTCCTACAATGAGCAGTTCTTC.

This rearrangement joins TRBV10-3 to TRBJ2-2; D gene uncertain. Germline lookup yields CDR1 ENHRY and CDR2 SYGVKD. V lost 0 bases and J lost 6, with 5 bases in between. The CDR3 sequence is 13 residues long. The CDR3 is CAISESYAGELFF. The DNA for the CDR3 is TGTGCCATCAGTGAGTCGTACGCCGGGGAGCTGTTTTTT.

About this clone itself: This CDR3 is also generated by other DNA sequences in the sample. The rearrangement uses TRBV7-8 and TRBJ2-1; D is unclear. The V gene's germline CDR1 is SGHVS and CDR2 FQNEAQ. The CDR3 spans 15 residues. Trimming left V 2 bases short and J 2 bases short, with 10 bases between. This CDR3 reads CASSLRSGPYNEQFF. DNA of the CDR3: TGTGCCAGCAGCTTACGTAGTGGGCCCTACAATGAGCAGTTCTTC.

The sample holds one count of this clone. The rearrangement links TRBV28 to TRBJ1-2; D remains unclear. Germline V gives CDR1 MDHEN, CDR2 SYDVKM. This CDR3 is built from 12 residues. The ends were cut back, 6 bases at V and 2 bases at J, with 7 bases in the middle. CDR3 region: CASRDSNYGYTF. CDR3 DNA: TGTGCCAGCAGGGATTCGAACTATGGCTACACCTTC.

This sequence joins TRBV2 and TRBJ2-2, with 8 bases that match TRBD1. The CDR3 is 15 amino acids. Per the germline V gene, CDR1 is SNHLY and CDR2 is FYNNEI. V dropped 9 bases and J dropped 3; count of bases not matched to a gene: 9. This CDR3 reads CARNPGGRDTGELFF. In DNA, the CDR3 is TGTGCCAGAAATCCAGGGGGCAGGGACACCGGGGAGCTGTTTTTT.

This clone was observed once. The chain links TRBV10-3 to TRBJ1-1; D unclear. The germline V gene encodes CDR1 ENHRY and CDR2 SYGVKD. The CDR3 is made up of 16 amino acids. V was shortened by 8 bases and J by 3 bases, with 22 bases between the two germline ends. CDR3 sequence reads: CAIGPRAGSLDTEAFF. The DNA for the CDR3 is TGTGCCATCGGTCCCCGGGCGGGGAGTTTGGACACTGAAGCTTTCTTT.

This sequence joins TRBV7-3 and TRBJ2-3; 7 bases agree with TRBD2. The CDR3 contains 15 residues. Germline V gene data show CDR1 as SGHTA and CDR2 as FQGTGA. V shed 0 bases, J shed 3 bases, and the junction held 3 bases outside the gene matches. The CDR3 sequence: CASSLTLAETDTQYF. The CDR3 region has the DNA TGTGCCAGCAGCTTAACCCTAGCGGAAACAGATACGCAGTATTTT.

The chain couples TRBV5-5 to TRBJ2-2, with D perhaps TRBD1 (5 bases). V lost 0 bases and J lost 4, with 10 bases in between. Germline CDR1 reads SGHKS; CDR2 reads YYEKEE (reference sequence). The CDR3 has 15 amino acids. CDR3 nucleotide sequence: TGTGCCAGCAGCTTGGCCCCACAGGTCACCGGGGAGCTGTTTTTT. Translated, it gives CASSLAPQVTGELFF.

V gene TRBV5-1 combines with J gene TRBJ1-4; no clear D gene. V dropped 0 bases and J dropped 12 bases, with 12 bases sitting between them. There are 13 residues in the CDR3. The germline V gene has CDR1 SGHRS and CDR2 YFSETQ. CDR3 coding DNA: TGCGCCAGCAGCTTGGGGCAGAATAATGAACTGTTTTTT. This translates into CASSLGQNNELFF.